Below, 19 T cell receptor beta chains from the same sample are listed, as sequenced in a study of T cell repertoires in cytomegalovirus infection (dated by TCRdb to between 2018 and 2021). The instrument was an Illumina HiSeq 1500. TCRdb redid the processing of the public reads, applying fastp at Q25 and MiXCR, and retained in-frame beta chains. CDR3 protein sequences are deduplicated, and each keeps its most common genes and DNA. This sample has around 260,000 distinct CDR3 sequences in its table, and about 26% of those were observed once. The ten top clones hold about 15% of the sample. The sequencing input was PBMCs. The receptors were sampled from a human donor in good health (CMV status not recorded). Some clones in this sample may be carry-over from other donors' samples.

This chain joins TRBV28 and TRBJ2-1; D possibly corresponds to TRBD2 (6 bases). From germline, CDR1 is MDHEN and CDR2 SYDVKM. Between the trimmed V and J ends, which lost 4 bases and 7 bases, there was a span of 20 bases. The CDR3 spans 16 residues. CDR3 in amino acids: CASSSLRETSINEQFF. As DNA, the CDR3 is TGTGCCAGCAGTTCCCTACGCGAGACTAGTATTAATGAGCAGTTCTTC. Full variable domain (remainder filled in from reference TRBV28 and TRBJ2-1): DVKVTQSSRYLVKRTGEKVFLECVQDMDHENMFWYRQDPGLGLRLIYFSYDVKMKEKGDIPEGYSVSREKKERFSLILESASTNQTSMYLCASSSLRETSINEQFFGPGTRLTVL.

V usage is TRBV29-1 and J usage is TRBJ2-5; the D is unclear. The V gene lost 7 bases and the J gene lost 5 bases, with 8 bases spanning the gap. Germline CDR1 and CDR2: SQVTM and ANQGSEA. The CDR3 runs 10 residues. The CDR3 nucleotides are TGCAGCGCACTGGTCGAGACCCAGTACTTC. It encodes CSALVETQYF.

This clonotype was seen a few times. The V call is TRBV20-1, the J call TRBJ2-2; 10 nucleotides agree with TRBD2. The ends lost 3 bases at V and 0 bases at J; junction bases unmatched: 4. The CDR3 extends over 16 amino acids. Germline CDR1 DFQATT, CDR2 SNEGSKA (reference sequence). CDR3 in DNA: TGCAGTGCTAGGACTAGCGGGTTCGCGAACACCGGGGAGCTGTTTTTT. Translating it yields CSARTSGFANTGELFF.

This clonotype was seen at least ten times. This chain uses TRBV25-1 with TRBJ1-1; no reliable D call. Germline CDR1 MGHDK, CDR2 SYGVNS. CDR3 size: 15 residues. V was pared by 4 bases and J by 1 base, with 13 bases between. CDR3 in amino acids: CASSGPGGGNTEAFF. The DNA of the CDR3 is TGTGCCAGCAGTGGACCAGGAGGTGGGAACACTGAAGCTTTCTTT.

The rearrangement links TRBV20-1 to TRBJ1-2; D call uncertain. Germline V gene sequence: CDR1 DFQATT, CDR2 SNEGSKA (reference sequence). Trimming removed 0 bases at V and 8 bases at J, with 19 bases between. CDR3 length: 15 amino acids. The CDR3 region is CSARDPVIGESGYTF. CDR3 bases: TGCAGTGCTAGAGACCCCGTCATCGGAGAGTCGGGCTACACCTTC.

Only a few counts were recorded for this clonotype. The chain is built from TRBV11-2 and TRBJ2-1; TRBD2 agrees at 9 bases. V gave up 8 bases and J gave up 9 bases; unmatched junction bases: 11. The CDR3 totals 14 residues. Per the germline V gene, CDR1 is SGHAT and CDR2 is FQNNGV. This chain's CDR3 is CASSRGGGVAEQFF. The CDR3, as DNA: TGTGCCAGCTCCCGGGGCGGGGGGGTAGCTGAGCAGTTCTTC.

This clonotype was seen repeatedly, ten times or more. The chain links TRBV7-6 to TRBJ2-1; D possibly corresponds to TRBD1 (5 bases). This CDR3 comprises 14 residues. V lost 6 bases, J lost 9 bases, and 18 bases lay in between. Germline assignment: CDR1 SGHVS and CDR2 FNYEAQ. CDR3 nucleotide sequence: TGTGCCAGCAGTTTTCGACAGTTCTGGCCTGAGCAGTTCTTC. Amino acid sequence: CASSFRQFWPEQFF.

CDR3 residues: CASSRDRVNYGYTF. In DNA, the CDR3 is TGTGCCAGTAGCCGGGACAGGGTTAACTATGGCTACACCTTC. The chain couples TRBV19 to TRBJ1-2; TRBD1 agrees at 9 bases. Germline V gene data show CDR1 as LNHDA and CDR2 as SQIVND (reference sequence). CDR3 length: 14 residues. V lost 6 bases and J lost 1; bases outside the gene matches: 3.

This clonotype was detected many times. The rearrangement joins TRBV7-2 to TRBJ1-1; D not certain. CDR3 length: 13 amino acids. Germline CDR1 and CDR2: SGHTA and FQGNSA. The V and J ends lost 1 base and 6 bases respectively, with 9 bases between them. The CDR3 loop reads CASSLGRESEAFF. For the CDR3, the DNA is TGTGCCAGCAGCTTAGGAAGGGAGTCTGAAGCTTTCTTT.

This chain joins TRBV6-2 or TRBV6-3 and TRBJ2-5; 9 bases line up with TRBD2. The CDR3 is 16 amino acids. With V trimmed by 6 bases and J by 0 bases, 8 bases remained unmatched. The V gene's germline CDR1 is MNHEY and CDR2 SVGEGT. The CDR3 sequence: CASSNGAGGNQETQYF. As DNA, the CDR3 is TGTGCCAGCAGCAACGGGGCGGGAGGGAACCAAGAGACCCAGTACTTC.

The table lists this clonotype with a few counts. V gene TRBV28 combines with J gene TRBJ1-5, with D possibly being TRBD1 (5 bases). The CDR3 length is 15 residues. The germline gives CDR1 MDHEN, CDR2 SYDVKM. With 3 bases removed from V and 7 bases from J, the gap between germline ends came to 16 bases. CDR3 DNA: TGTGCCAGCAGTTTGCTAGGCAGGGACGAACAGCCCCAGCATTTT. Its translation: CASSLLGRDEQPQHF.

This clonotype occurred many times. CDR3 nucleotide sequence: TGTGCCAGCAGCCCTGTCGGGACAGCCAGAAATGAAAAACTGTTTTTT. Its protein product is CASSPVGTARNEKLFF. The chain has TRBV7-9 and TRBJ1-4; TRBD1 agrees at 7 bases. The CDR3 covers 16 residues. CDR1 and CDR2 (germline): SEHNR, FQNEAQ (reference sequence). V dropped 5 bases and J dropped 5; count of bases not matched to a gene: 11.

This clonotype was counted a few times. The CDR3 is CASSYSSGMWEQFF. The CDR3 DNA sequence: TGTGCCAGCAGTTACTCGAGTGGCATGTGGGAGCAGTTCTTC. The chain is built from TRBV6-5 and TRBJ2-1; D gene ambiguous. Germline V gene lookup returns CDR1 MNHEY and CDR2 SVGAGI. Trimming removed 0 bases at V and 10 bases at J, with 13 bases between. The CDR3 runs 14 residues.

This chain joins TRBV5-1 and TRBJ2-7, with a tentative D call TRBD1 (6 bases). Trimming removed 5 bases at V and 3 bases at J, with 24 bases between. Germline loops: CDR1 SGHRS, CDR2 YFSETQ. The CDR3 has 17 amino acids. In DNA form, the CDR3 reads TGCGCCAGCAGTTCCCTACTAAATAGGGGGAGCGACTACGAGCAGTACTTC. Encoded protein: CASSSLLNRGSDYEQYF. Variable domain in full (rest from reference TRBV5-1 and TRBJ2-7): KAGVTQTPRYLIKTRGQQVTLSCSPISGHRSVSWYQQTPGQGLQFLFEYFSETQRNKGNFPGRFSGRQFSNSRSEMNVSTLELGDSALYLCASSSLLNRGSDYEQYFGPGTRLTVT.

This clonotype came up a few times. V is TRBV7-2 and J is TRBJ2-7, with D possibly being TRBD1 (5 bases). The germline gives CDR1 SGHTA, CDR2 FQGNSA. The CDR3 contains 14 residues. Between the trimmed V and J ends, which lost 5 bases and 0 bases, there was a span of 11 bases. DNA for the CDR3: TGTGCCAGCAGCCAACGACAGAACTCCTACGAGCAGTACTTC. It encodes CASSQRQNSYEQYF. Filled out from reference TRBV7-2 and TRBJ2-7, the complete variable domain reads GAGVSQSPSNKVTEKGKDVELRCDPISGHTALYWYRQSLGQGLEFLIYFQGNSAPDKSGLPSDRFSAERTGGSVSTLTIQRTQQEDSAVYLCASSQRQNSYEQYFGPGTRLTVT.

The chain employs TRBV10-2 and TRBJ2-5, with 10 bases lining up with TRBD1. With 3 bases clipped from V and 4 bases from J, the junction kept 5 bases outside the gene matches. The CDR3 covers 15 residues. The germline CDR1 and CDR2 sequences are WSHSY and SAAADI. This CDR3 reads CASSDRDRGGETQYF. Here the CDR3 DNA reads TGCGCCAGCAGTGACCGGGACAGGGGAGGAGAGACCCAGTACTTC.

The chain couples TRBV20-1 to TRBJ2-2; tentatively, D is TRBD1 or TRBD2 (6 bases each). This CDR3 comprises 15 residues. Germline loops: CDR1 DFQATT, CDR2 SNEGSKA (reference sequence). V gave up 1 base and J gave up 2 bases, with 11 bases separating them. The CDR3 DNA reads as TGCAGTGCTAGAGCCTCGGGGGCCAACACCGGGGAGCTGTTTTTT. It encodes CSARASGANTGELFF.

This clonotype was counted only a few times. V gene TRBV20-1 combines with J gene TRBJ2-2, with TRBD1 identical over 10 bases. The CDR3 extends over 14 amino acids. Looked up from germline, CDR1 is DFQATT and CDR2 is SNEGSKA (reference sequence). V lost 0 bases and J lost 10; bases outside the gene matches: 5. The CDR3 spells CSARDAGTGEELFF. DNA of the CDR3: TGCAGTGCTAGAGACGCCGGGACAGGGGAGGAGCTGTTTTTT.

This clonotype was picked up a small number of times. The chain employs TRBV12-3 or TRBV12-4 and TRBJ2-1; 13 nucleotides match TRBD2. This CDR3 comprises 15 residues. Trimming at V came to 5 bases and at J to 5 bases, leaving 3 bases not matched to a gene. CDR3 coding DNA: TGTGCCAGCAGTCGGACTAGCGGGAGACACAATGAGCAGTTCTTC. Encoded protein: CASSRTSGRHNEQFF.